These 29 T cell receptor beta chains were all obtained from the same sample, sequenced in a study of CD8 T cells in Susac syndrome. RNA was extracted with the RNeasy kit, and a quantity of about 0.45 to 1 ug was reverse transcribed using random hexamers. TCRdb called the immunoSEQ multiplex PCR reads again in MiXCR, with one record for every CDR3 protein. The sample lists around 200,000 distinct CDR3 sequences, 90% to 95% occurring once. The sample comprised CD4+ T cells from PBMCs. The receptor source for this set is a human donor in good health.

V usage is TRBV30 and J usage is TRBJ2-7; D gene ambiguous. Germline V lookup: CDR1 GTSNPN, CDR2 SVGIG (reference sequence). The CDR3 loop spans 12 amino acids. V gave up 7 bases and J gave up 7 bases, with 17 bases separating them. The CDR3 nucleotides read TGTGCCTTTGACCGCAGCTCTGGGGAGCAGTACGTC. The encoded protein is CAFDRSSGEQYV.

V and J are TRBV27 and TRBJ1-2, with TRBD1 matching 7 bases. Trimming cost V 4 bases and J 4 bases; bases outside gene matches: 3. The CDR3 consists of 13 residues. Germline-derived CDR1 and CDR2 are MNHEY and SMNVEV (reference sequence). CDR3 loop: CASSYRGSYGYTF. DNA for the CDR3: TGTGCCAGCAGTTACAGGGGTTCCTATGGCTACACCTTC.

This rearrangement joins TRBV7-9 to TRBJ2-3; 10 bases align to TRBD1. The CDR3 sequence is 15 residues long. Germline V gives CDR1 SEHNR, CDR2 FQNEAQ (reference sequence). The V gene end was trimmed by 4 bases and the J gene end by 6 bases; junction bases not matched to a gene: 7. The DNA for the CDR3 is TGTGCCAGCAGCTCCCCGACAGGGGGCATGGATACGCAGTATTTT. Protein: CASSSPTGGMDTQYF.

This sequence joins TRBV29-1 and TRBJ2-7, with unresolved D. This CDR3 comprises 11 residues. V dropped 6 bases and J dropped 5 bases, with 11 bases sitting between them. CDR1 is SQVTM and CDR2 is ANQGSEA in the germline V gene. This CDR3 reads CSVLHPHEQYF. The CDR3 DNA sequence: TGCAGCGTATTGCACCCCCACGAGCAGTACTTC.

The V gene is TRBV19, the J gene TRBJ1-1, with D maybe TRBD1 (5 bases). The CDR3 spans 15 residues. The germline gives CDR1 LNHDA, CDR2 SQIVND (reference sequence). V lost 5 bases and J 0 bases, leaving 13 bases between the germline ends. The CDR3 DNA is TGTGCCAGTAGTCTCTCCGGGGGGTTGAACACTGAAGCTTTCTTT. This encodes CASSLSGGLNTEAFF.

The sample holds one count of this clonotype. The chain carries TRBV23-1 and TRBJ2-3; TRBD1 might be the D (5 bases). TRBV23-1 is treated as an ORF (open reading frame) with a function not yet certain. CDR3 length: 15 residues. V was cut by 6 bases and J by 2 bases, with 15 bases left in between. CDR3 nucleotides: TGCGCCAGCAGCCTAAAGTTGGGGCACACAGATACGCAGTATTTT. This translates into CASSLKLGHTDTQYF.

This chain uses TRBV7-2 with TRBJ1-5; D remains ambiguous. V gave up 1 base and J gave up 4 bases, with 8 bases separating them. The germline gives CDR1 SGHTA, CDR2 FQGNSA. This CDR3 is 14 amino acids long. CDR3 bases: TGTGCCAGCAGCTTAGTTCCGGAGAATCAGCCCCAGCATTTT. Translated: CASSLVPENQPQHF.

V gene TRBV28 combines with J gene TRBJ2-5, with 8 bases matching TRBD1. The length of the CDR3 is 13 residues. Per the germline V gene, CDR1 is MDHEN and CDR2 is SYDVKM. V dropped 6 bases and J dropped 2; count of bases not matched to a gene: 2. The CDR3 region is CASRRTGQETQYF. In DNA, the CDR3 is TGTGCCAGCAGGAGGACAGGGCAAGAGACCCAGTACTTC.

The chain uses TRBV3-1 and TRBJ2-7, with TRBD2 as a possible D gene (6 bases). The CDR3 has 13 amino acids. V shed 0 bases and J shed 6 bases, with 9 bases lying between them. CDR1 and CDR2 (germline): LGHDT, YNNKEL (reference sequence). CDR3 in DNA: TGTGCCAGCAGCCAAGAGCGGGGTTCCGAGCAGTACGTC. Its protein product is CASSQERGSEQYV.

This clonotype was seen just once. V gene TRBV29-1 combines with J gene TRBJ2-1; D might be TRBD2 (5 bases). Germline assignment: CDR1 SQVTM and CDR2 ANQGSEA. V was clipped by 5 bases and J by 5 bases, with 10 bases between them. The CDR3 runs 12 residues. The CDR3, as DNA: TGCAGCGTTTTGAGGGCCGACAATGAGCAGTTCTTC. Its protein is CSVLRADNEQFF.

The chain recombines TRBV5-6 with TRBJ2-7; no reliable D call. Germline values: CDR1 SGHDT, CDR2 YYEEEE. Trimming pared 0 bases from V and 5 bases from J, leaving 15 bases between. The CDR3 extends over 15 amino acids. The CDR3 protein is CASSLAIPAVDEQYF. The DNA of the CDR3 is TGTGCCAGCAGCTTGGCCATTCCCGCGGTTGACGAGCAGTACTTC. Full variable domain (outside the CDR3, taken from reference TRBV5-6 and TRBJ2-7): DAGVTQSPTHLIKTRGQQVTLRCSPKSGHDTVSWYQQALGQGPQFIFQYYEEEERQRGNFPDRFSGHQFPNYSSELNVNALLLGDSALYLCASSLAIPAVDEQYFGPGTRLTVT.

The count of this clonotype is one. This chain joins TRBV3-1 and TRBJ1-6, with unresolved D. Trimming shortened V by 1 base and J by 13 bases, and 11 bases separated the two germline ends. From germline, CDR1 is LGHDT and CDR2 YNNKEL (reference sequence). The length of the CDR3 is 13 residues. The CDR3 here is CASSQARLSPLHF. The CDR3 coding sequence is TGTGCCAGCAGCCAAGCCCGCCTGTCGCCCCTCCACTTT. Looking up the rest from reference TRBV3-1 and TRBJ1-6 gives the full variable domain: DTAVSQTPKYLVTQMGNDKSIKCEQNLGHDTMYWYKQDSKKFLKIMFSYNNKELIINETVPNRFSPKSPDKAHLNLHINSLELGDSAVYFCASSQARLSPLHFGNGTRLTVT.

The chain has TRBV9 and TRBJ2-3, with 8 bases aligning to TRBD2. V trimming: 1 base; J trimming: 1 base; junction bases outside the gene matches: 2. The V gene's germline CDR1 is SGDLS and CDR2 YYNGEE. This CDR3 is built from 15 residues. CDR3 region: CASSVTAGGTDTQYF. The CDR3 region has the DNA TGTGCCAGCAGCGTAACAGCGGGAGGCACAGATACGCAGTATTTT.

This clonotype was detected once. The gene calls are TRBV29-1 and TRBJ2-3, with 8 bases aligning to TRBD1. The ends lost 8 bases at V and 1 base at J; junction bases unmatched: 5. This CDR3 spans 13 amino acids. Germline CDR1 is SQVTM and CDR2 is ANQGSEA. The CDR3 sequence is CSTDRGGTDTQYF. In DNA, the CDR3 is TGCAGCACTGACAGGGGTGGCACAGATACGCAGTATTTT.

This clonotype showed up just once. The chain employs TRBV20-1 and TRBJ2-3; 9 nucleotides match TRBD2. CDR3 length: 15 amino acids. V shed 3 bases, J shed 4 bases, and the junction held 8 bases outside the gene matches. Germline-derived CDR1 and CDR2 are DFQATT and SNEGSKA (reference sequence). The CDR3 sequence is CSARHGGRGADTQYF. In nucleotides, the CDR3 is TGCAGTGCTAGGCACGGCGGGAGGGGTGCAGATACGCAGTATTTT.

The CDR3 is CASSLGLGSAEAFF. In DNA form, the CDR3 reads TGTGCCAGCAGCTTAGGGCTTGGGTCGGCTGAAGCTTTCTTT. The chain has TRBV11-2 and TRBJ1-1; D not resolved. The ends were cut back, 1 base at V and 6 bases at J, with 12 bases in the middle. This CDR3 has 14 residues. Germline V gene data show CDR1 as SGHAT and CDR2 as FQNNGV. The complete variable domain, with remaining parts taken from reference TRBV11-2 and TRBJ1-1, reads EAGVAQSPRYKIIEKRQSVAFWCNPISGHATLYWYQQILGQGPKLLIQFQNNGVVDDSQLPKDRFSAERLKGVDSTLKIQPAKLEDSAVYLCASSLGLGSAEAFFGQGTRLTVV.

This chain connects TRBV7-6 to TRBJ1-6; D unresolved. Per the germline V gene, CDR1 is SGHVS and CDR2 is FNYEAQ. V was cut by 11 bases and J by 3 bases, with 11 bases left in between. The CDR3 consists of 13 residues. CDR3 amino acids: CASQNYYNSPLHF. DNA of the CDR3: TGTGCCTCACAGAACTACTATAATTCACCCCTCCACTTT.

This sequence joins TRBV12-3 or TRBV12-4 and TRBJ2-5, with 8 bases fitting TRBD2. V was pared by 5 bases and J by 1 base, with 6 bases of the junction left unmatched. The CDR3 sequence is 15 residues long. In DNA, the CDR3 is TGTGCCAGCAGTAACGGGGGGGCAGTCCAAGAGACCCAGTACTTC. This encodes CASSNGGAVQETQYF.

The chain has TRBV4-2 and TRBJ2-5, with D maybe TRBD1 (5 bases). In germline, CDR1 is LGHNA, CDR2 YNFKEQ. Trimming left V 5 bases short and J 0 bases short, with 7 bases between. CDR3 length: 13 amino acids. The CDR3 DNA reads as TGTGCCAGCAGCACAGGCAACCAAGAGACCCAGTACTTC. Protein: CASSTGNQETQYF.

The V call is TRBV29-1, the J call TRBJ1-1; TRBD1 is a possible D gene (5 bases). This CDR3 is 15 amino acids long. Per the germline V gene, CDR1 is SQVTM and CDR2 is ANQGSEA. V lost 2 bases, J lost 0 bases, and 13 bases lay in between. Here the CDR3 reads CSVELPGRVNTEAFF. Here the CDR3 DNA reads TGCAGCGTTGAATTGCCGGGACGGGTGAACACTGAAGCTTTCTTT.

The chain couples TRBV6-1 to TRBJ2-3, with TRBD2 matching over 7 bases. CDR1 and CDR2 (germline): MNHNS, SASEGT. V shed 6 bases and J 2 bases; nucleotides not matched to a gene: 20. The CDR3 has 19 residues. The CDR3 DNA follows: TGTGCCAGCAGGCCCTTGAGGGCTAGCGGAGAACAAGTCACAGATACGCAGTATTTT. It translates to CASRPLRASGEQVTDTQYF.

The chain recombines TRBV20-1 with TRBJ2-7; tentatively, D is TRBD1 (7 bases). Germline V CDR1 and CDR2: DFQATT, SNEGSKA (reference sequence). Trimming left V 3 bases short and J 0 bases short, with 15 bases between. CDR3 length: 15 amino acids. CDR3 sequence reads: CSASRPGGGSYEQYV. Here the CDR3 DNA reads TGCAGTGCTAGTCGACCAGGGGGAGGCTCCTACGAGCAGTACGTC.

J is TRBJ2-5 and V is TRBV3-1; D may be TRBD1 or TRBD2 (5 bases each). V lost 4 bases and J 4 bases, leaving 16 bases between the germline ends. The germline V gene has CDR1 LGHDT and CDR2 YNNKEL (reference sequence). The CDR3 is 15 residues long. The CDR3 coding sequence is TGTGCCAGCAGCCCCCGGGACCGCCTCGTAGAGACCCAGTACTTC. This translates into CASSPRDRLVETQYF.

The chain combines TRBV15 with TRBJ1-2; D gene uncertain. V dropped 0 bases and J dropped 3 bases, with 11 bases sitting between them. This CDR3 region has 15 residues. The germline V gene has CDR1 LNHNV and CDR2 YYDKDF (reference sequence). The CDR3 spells CATSRDIGSYYGYTF. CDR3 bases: TGTGCCACCAGCAGAGATATCGGCAGCTACTATGGCTACACCTTC.

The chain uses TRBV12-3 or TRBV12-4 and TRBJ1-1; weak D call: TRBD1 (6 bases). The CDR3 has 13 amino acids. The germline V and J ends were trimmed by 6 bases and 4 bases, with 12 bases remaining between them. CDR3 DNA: TGTGCCAGCAGGATAGACAGGACCACTGAAGCTTTCTTT. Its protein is CASRIDRTTEAFF.

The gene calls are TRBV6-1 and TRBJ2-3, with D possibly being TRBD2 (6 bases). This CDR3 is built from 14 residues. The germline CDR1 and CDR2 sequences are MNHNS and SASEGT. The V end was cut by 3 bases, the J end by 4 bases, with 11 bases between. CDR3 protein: CASSENRRADTQYF. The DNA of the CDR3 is TGTGCCAGCAGTGAGAACAGGAGGGCAGATACGCAGTATTTT.

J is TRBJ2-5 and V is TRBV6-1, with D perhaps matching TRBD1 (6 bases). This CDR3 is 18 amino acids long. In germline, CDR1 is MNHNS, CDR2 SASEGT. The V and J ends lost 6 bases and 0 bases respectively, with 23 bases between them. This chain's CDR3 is CASSQSGRDTAYQETQYF. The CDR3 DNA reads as TGTGCCAGCAGCCAAAGCGGCCGGGACACCGCGTACCAAGAGACCCAGTACTTC.

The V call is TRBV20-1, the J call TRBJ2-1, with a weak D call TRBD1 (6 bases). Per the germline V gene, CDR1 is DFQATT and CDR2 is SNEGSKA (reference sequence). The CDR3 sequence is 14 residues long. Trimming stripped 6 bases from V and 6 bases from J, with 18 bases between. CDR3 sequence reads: CSAPGQMGVNEQFF. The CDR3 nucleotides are TGCAGTGCCCCCGGACAGATGGGGGTCAATGAGCAGTTCTTC.

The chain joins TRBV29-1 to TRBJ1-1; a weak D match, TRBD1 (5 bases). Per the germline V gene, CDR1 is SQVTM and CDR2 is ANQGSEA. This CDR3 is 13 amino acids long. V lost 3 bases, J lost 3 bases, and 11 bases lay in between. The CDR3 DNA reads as TGCAGCGTTGAGTGGGACCAATACACTGAAGCTTTCTTT. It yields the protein CSVEWDQYTEAFF.